One and the same sample provided the 26 T cell receptor beta chains below, sequenced in a study of shared clonotypes between healthy human individuals. Clones were sequenced by immunoSEQ multiplex PCR, and TCRdb holds only the in-frame ones, with some missing. Seen here are a few hundred thousand clones, roughly three quarters observed once, and the top ten hold around 13%. Sequencing input: PBMCs. Receptors originate from a woman in her thirties or forties in good health. Some clones in this sample may be carry-over from other donors' samples.

V gene TRBV2 combines with J gene TRBJ1-5; 7 bases fit TRBD1. The CDR3 has 16 residues. Germline V gives CDR1 SNHLY, CDR2 FYNNEI. V lost 6 bases, J lost 0 bases, and 8 bases stayed unmatched. The CDR3 loop reads CASRKGGQYSNQPQHF. For the CDR3, the DNA is TGTGCCAGCAGGAAAGGGGGACAGTATAGCAATCAGCCCCAGCATTTT.

This clone appeared a single time. The rearrangement uses TRBV7-2 and TRBJ2-7; TRBD1 aligns across 9 bases. CDR1 is SGHTA, CDR2 FQGNSA, per germline. After removal of 2 bases from V and 4 bases from J, the junction contained 15 bases not matched to a gene. The CDR3 covers 18 residues. CDR3 DNA sequence: TGTGCCAGCAGCTTATCGTTTCGAAGGGGGACAGGGAGGTACGAGCAGTACTTC. It specifies CASSLSFRRGTGRYEQYF.

The chain uses TRBV7-9 and TRBJ2-7; a possible D gene is TRBD1 (6 bases). The CDR3 runs 15 residues. Germline V gives CDR1 SEHNR, CDR2 FQNEAQ (reference sequence). The germline V and J ends were trimmed by 4 bases and 0 bases, with 13 bases remaining between them. The CDR3 DNA is TGTGCCAGCAGCTCCGACAGGTTCAGCTCCTACGAGCAGTACTTC. It encodes CASSSDRFSSYEQYF.

The chain employs TRBV6-6 and TRBJ1-5; D is undetermined. CDR1 and CDR2 from the germline V gene are MNHNY and SVGAGI (reference sequence). V was cut by 6 bases and J by 0 bases, with 15 bases left in between. The CDR3 is made up of 16 amino acids. CDR3 DNA: TGTGCCAGCAGCTTCGGGCAGACAAATAGCAATCAGCCCCAGCATTTT. Its protein product is CASSFGQTNSNQPQHF.

This clone was detected only once. CDR3 nucleotides: TGTGCCAGCACCCTAGGAGCTAGCGGCCTCACAGATACGCAGTATTTT. It encodes CASTLGASGLTDTQYF. The chain uses TRBV13 and TRBJ2-3; 7 bases line up with TRBD2. The germline V gene encodes CDR1 PRHDT and CDR2 FYEKMQ (reference sequence). The CDR3 extends over 16 amino acids. After removal of 7 bases from V and 2 bases from J, the junction contained 12 bases not matched to a gene.

This clone has a single count. V gene TRBV23-1 combines with J gene TRBJ2-1, with 9 bases identical to TRBD1. TRBV23-1 is an ORF, and what it does is uncertain. Trimming took 4 bases from V and 5 from J; bases not matched to a gene: 6. CDR3 length: 15 residues. The CDR3 bases are TGCGCCAGCAGTCCGCGGGACAGGGAGCACAATGAGCAGTTCTTC. Translating gives CASSPRDREHNEQFF.

The rearrangement uses TRBV27 and TRBJ1-2; 7 bases map to TRBD1. Trimming cost V 2 bases and J 7 bases; bases outside gene matches: 10. In germline, CDR1 is MNHEY, CDR2 SMNVEV (reference sequence). The CDR3 is 15 residues long. The CDR3 coding sequence is TGTGCCAGCAGTTTAACAGGGGAGGGATCGGGTGGCTACACCTTC. It yields the protein CASSLTGEGSGGYTF.

For this clone: The identical CDR3 is also encoded by other nucleotide sequences in the sample. The chain joins TRBV30 to TRBJ2-5; possible D gene TRBD1, 6 bases. The CDR3 runs to 12 residues. V dropped 3 bases and J dropped 2 bases, with 7 bases sitting between them. Per germline, CDR1 GTSNPN and CDR2 SVGIG (reference sequence). For the CDR3, the DNA is TGTGCCTGGAGGACAGGTCAAGAGACCCAGTACTTC. As protein: CAWRTGQETQYF.

The chain links TRBV2 to TRBJ2-7, with 7 bases matching TRBD1. CDR1 is SNHLY, CDR2 FYNNEI, per germline. V lost 5 bases, J lost 9 bases, and 4 bases stayed unmatched. The CDR3 sequence is 11 residues long. CDR3: CASSIRQGQYF. The CDR3 DNA reads TGTGCCAGCAGTATAAGACAGGGGCAGTACTTC.

This chain uses TRBV2 with TRBJ1-1; 8 positions agree with TRBD1. The ends lost 4 bases at V and 3 bases at J; junction bases unmatched: 13. The CDR3 is 17 residues long. CDR1 and CDR2 (germline): SNHLY, FYNNEI. DNA for the CDR3: TGTGCCAGCAGTGGGGCTAGGAGGGCAGGGGGCCACACTGAAGCTTTCTTT. Protein: CASSGARRAGGHTEAFF.

This chain uses TRBV5-8 with TRBJ2-1; D possibly corresponds to TRBD2 (5 bases). The V gene lost 0 bases and the J gene lost 7 bases, with 14 bases spanning the gap. The CDR3 totals 15 residues. Looked up from germline, CDR1 is SGHTS and CDR2 is YDEGEE. The CDR3: CASSLGQTGGNEQFF. The DNA for the CDR3 is TGTGCCAGCAGCTTGGGTCAGACGGGCGGGAATGAGCAGTTCTTC.

This clone was seen many times. This sample includes further DNA sequences coding for the same CDR3. This chain joins TRBV18 and TRBJ2-7, with D perhaps TRBD2 (6 bases). In germline, CDR1 is KGHSH, CDR2 LQKENI. This CDR3 has 13 amino acids. The V and J ends lost 0 bases and 3 bases respectively, with 6 bases between them. The CDR3 nucleotides read TGTGCCAGCTCACCACCGGGAGGCTACGAGCAGTACTTC. Translation: CASSPPGGYEQYF. The full variable domain, rest sourced from reference TRBV18 and TRBJ2-7, is NAGVMQNPRHLVRRRGQEARLRCSPMKGHSHVYWYRQLPEEGLKFMVYLQKENIIDESGMPKERFSAEFPKEGPSILRIQQVVRGDSAAYFCASSPPGGYEQYFGPGTRLTVT.

The V call is TRBV18, the J call TRBJ2-5; D gene unclear. There are 13 residues in the CDR3. Between the trimmed V and J ends, which lost 5 bases and 0 bases, there was a span of 7 bases. The germline V gene encodes CDR1 KGHSH and CDR2 LQKENI. This CDR3 is CASSTTYQETQYF. The CDR3 DNA follows: TGTGCCAGCTCAACGACCTACCAAGAGACCCAGTACTTC.

A few counts support this clone. V gene TRBV7-2 combines with J gene TRBJ2-1, with 7 bases lining up with TRBD1. Germline V gene lookup returns CDR1 SGHTA and CDR2 FQGNSA. The length of the CDR3 is 16 residues. The V and J ends lost 1 base and 5 bases, in that order; junction bases with no gene match: 8. Here the CDR3 DNA reads TGTGCCAGCAGCTTAGTTGTCTGGGACAGAGACAATGAGCAGTTCTTC. Protein sequence: CASSLVVWDRDNEQFF.

J is TRBJ2-2 and V is TRBV2, with 8 bases aligning to TRBD1. Losses at the gene ends were 5 bases for V and 7 bases for J; bases not matched to a gene: 9. CDR3 length: 15 residues. Germline V CDR1 and CDR2: SNHLY, FYNNEI. The CDR3 loop reads CASSIRQGFGGELFF. CDR3 coding DNA: TGTGCCAGCAGTATACGACAGGGGTTTGGCGGGGAGCTGTTTTTT.

The chain is built from TRBV5-1 and TRBJ2-2; TRBD2 matches 11 bases. The CDR3 is 16 residues long. Germline V lookup: CDR1 SGHRS, CDR2 YFSETQ. V lost 4 bases to trimming and J lost 2 bases; unmatched junction nucleotides: 4. CDR3 sequence reads: CASSQGTSGNTGELFF. CDR3 DNA: TGCGCCAGCAGCCAGGGGACTAGCGGAAACACCGGGGAGCTGTTTTTT.

The chain uses TRBV19 and TRBJ1-2; TRBD1 matches 7 bases. Losses at the gene ends were 3 bases for V and 5 bases for J; bases not matched to a gene: 12. The germline V gene encodes CDR1 LNHDA and CDR2 SQIVND (reference sequence). This CDR3 contains 16 residues. CDR3 region: CASSISSGQVGYGYTF. The CDR3 nucleotides read TGTGCCAGTAGTATCTCCTCCGGACAGGTGGGATATGGCTACACCTTC.

V is TRBV5-1 and J is TRBJ2-1; either TRBD1 or TRBD2 may supply D (5 bases each). The germline V gene has CDR1 SGHRS and CDR2 YFSETQ. The germline V and J ends were trimmed by 2 bases and 10 bases, with 16 bases remaining between them. The CDR3 loop spans 14 amino acids. The CDR3 bases are TGCGCCAGCAGCTTACCGGGACCTATTATCGAGCAGTTCTTC. Residues: CASSLPGPIIEQFF.

This rearrangement joins TRBV7-2 to TRBJ2-7; no reliable D call. The V end lost 0 bases, the J end lost 1 base, and 10 bases lay between the germline ends. The CDR3 consists of 15 residues. CDR1 SGHTA and CDR2 FQGNSA come from the germline V gene. CDR3 coding DNA: TGTGCCAGCAGCTTAGCGTTCGGAATTTCCTACGAGCAGTACTTC. It codes for CASSLAFGISYEQYF.

Regarding this clone: At one of its ends the junction is not consistent with the germline gene, which may arise from a read error. The V call is TRBV7-7, the J call TRBJ1-1; possible D gene TRBD1, 5 bases. The germline CDR1 and CDR2 sequences are SSHAT and FNYEAQ (reference sequence). CDR3 size: 13 residues. The CDR3 loop is CASSSGRDTEAFF. CDR3 DNA sequence: TGTGCTAGCAGCTCGGGGCGGGACACTGAAGCTTTCTTT.

This clone has only one observation. The rearrangement joins TRBV4-3 to TRBJ2-3; 8 nucleotides match TRBD2. J was trimmed by 8 bases and V by 0 bases; bases with no gene match: 10. The CDR3 consists of 16 residues. CDR1 is LGHNA and CDR2 is YSLEER in the germline V gene. The CDR3 nucleotides read TGCGCCAGCAGCCAAGATCTTCGCGGGGGGCTAGTTACGCAGTATTTT. Protein sequence: CASSQDLRGGLVTQYF.

This clone has just a few counts. This chain connects TRBV27 to TRBJ1-2; 7 bases agree with TRBD1. In germline, CDR1 is MNHEY, CDR2 SMNVEV (reference sequence). The CDR3 spans 14 residues. The ends lost 5 bases at V and 4 bases at J; junction bases unmatched: 7. The CDR3 bases are TGTGCCAGCAGTCCACAGACAGGGCTCTATGGCTACACCTTC. Protein: CASSPQTGLYGYTF.

The chain employs TRBV15 and TRBJ1-1; no clear D. V dropped 7 bases and J dropped 1 base, with 13 bases sitting between them. The CDR3 runs 14 residues. Germline V gene data show CDR1 as LNHNV and CDR2 as YYDKDF (reference sequence). The CDR3 region has the DNA TGTGCCACCAATCCGGGAGGCTCGAACACTGAAGCTTTCTTT. This codes for CATNPGGSNTEAFF.

This clone has ten or more counts. The V gene is TRBV14, the J gene TRBJ2-5; tentative D call: TRBD1 (5 bases). Germline CDR1 SGHDN, CDR2 FVKESK. The CDR3 loop spans 14 amino acids. Trimming stripped 1 base from V and 9 bases from J, with 15 bases between. CDR3 region: CASSQGARGEAQYF. Written as DNA, the CDR3 is TGTGCCAGCAGCCAAGGAGCAAGGGGTGAGGCCCAGTACTTC.

This chain connects TRBV6-6 to TRBJ2-7; 9 bases line up with TRBD2. V was pared by 0 bases and J by 6 bases, with 9 bases of the junction left unmatched. CDR3 length: 16 amino acids. CDR1 is MNHNY and CDR2 is SVGAGI in the germline V gene (reference sequence). CDR3 coding DNA: TGTGCCAGCAGTTACTCGGGCCTAGCGGGACTGAGCGAGCAGTACTTC. Protein: CASSYSGLAGLSEQYF.

The V and J genes are TRBV5-1 and TRBJ2-6, with D unclear. CDR1 is SGHRS and CDR2 is YFSETQ in the germline V gene. The CDR3 has 13 amino acids. V was trimmed by 5 bases and J by 3 bases, leaving 6 bases between them. Here the CDR3 reads CASSSGGANVLTF. The CDR3 nucleotides are TGCGCCAGCAGTAGTGGTGGGGCCAACGTCCTGACTTTC.